This T cell receptor beta chain was identified during a study of OX40 agonist ivuxolimab in advanced cancers. Study-level background: Clinicians treated patients with ivuxolimab, an agonistic anti-OX40 (CD134) antibody. Whole-study findings and limits: Clonal expansion from baseline to week 6 occurred in both CD4+ and CD8+ T cells. Clonal expansion in partial responders at 0.1-3.0 mg/kg ranked among the lowest.

Produced via immunoSEQ multiplex PCR; TCRdb's table is partial and in-frame only. The sample lists about 55,000 clones; about 82% were seen once. This clone has just a few counts. Its antigen is not identified. At the DNA level, this CDR3 is encoded by other sequences in the same sample as well. The germline gives CDR1 SEHNR, CDR2 FQNEAQ (reference sequence). This CDR3 region has 14 residues. V lost 1 base to trimming and J lost 2 bases, with 7 bases between them. Here the sequenced sample was CD4+ or CD8+ T cells sorted from blood, taken in a trial of the OX40 agonist ivuxolimab. The rearrangement uses TRBV7-9 and TRBJ2-3; possible D gene TRBD2, 6 bases. The sequence derives from an adult with an advanced solid tumor such as melanoma, head and neck, liver or kidney cancer. CDR3: CASSLGDSTDTQYF. The CDR3 bases are TGTGCCAGCAGCTTAGGGGACTCCACAGATACGCAGTATTTT.